These T cell receptor beta chains were read from a single sample in a study of tumour-infiltrating T cells in Burkitt lymphoma. Clones were read by immunoSEQ multiplex PCR, and TCRdb kept only the in-frame ones, dropping some. The profile shows 7,500 to 8,500 clones, 65% to 85% of them singletons. Sequencing was performed on tumor tissue. The receptors originated from a human donor with diffuse large B-cell lymphoma. Each CDR3 is given with its conserved first and last residue. Fields, in order: CDR3 protein, CDR3 DNA, J gene, D gene, clone size, V gene. A D gene is named only where the DNA matches it firmly. Clone size is given for some rows only: seen once, a few or many times, or a class if the clone is expanded.

cdr3_aa: CSVDLRGAGNEQFF
cdr3_nt: TGCAGCGTTGACCTCCGGGGGGCTGGCAATGAGCAGTTCTTC
j_call: TRBJ2-1
d_call: .
clone_size: .
v_call: TRBV29-1

cdr3_aa: CASSPRQGGTFYEQYF
cdr3_nt: TGTGCCAGCAGCCCACGACAGGGGGGGACTTTCTACGAGCAGTACTTC
j_call: TRBJ2-7
d_call: TRBD1
clone_size: few
v_call: TRBV13

cdr3_aa: CASGWDAPYEQYF
cdr3_nt: TGTGCTAGTGGTTGGGACGCGCCCTACGAGCAGTACTTC
j_call: TRBJ2-7
d_call: .
clone_size: .
v_call: TRBV12-5

cdr3_aa: CASSLYAGTYEQYF
cdr3_nt: TGTGCCAGCAGCTTGTATGCGGGCACCTACGAGCAGTACTTC
j_call: TRBJ2-7
d_call: .
clone_size: .
v_call: TRBV5-6

cdr3_aa: CASRTGPANREKLFF
cdr3_nt: TGTGCCAGCAGGACAGGGCCGGCAAACAGAGAAAAACTGTTTTTT
j_call: TRBJ1-4
d_call: TRBD1
clone_size: .
v_call: TRBV2

cdr3_aa: CASRMTVNEKLFF
cdr3_nt: TGCGCCAGCAGGATGACAGTTAATGAAAAACTGTTTTTT
j_call: TRBJ1-4
d_call: .
clone_size: .
v_call: TRBV5-1

cdr3_aa: CASSSQLAGTHGYTF
cdr3_nt: TGTGCCAGCAGCTCCCAACTCGCAGGGACCCATGGCTACACCTTC
j_call: TRBJ1-2
d_call: .
clone_size: .
v_call: TRBV11-2

cdr3_aa: CASSDGTSGGAYETQYF
cdr3_nt: TGTGCCAGTAGTGACGGGACTAGCGGGGGGGCCTATGAGACCCAGTACTTC
j_call: TRBJ2-5
d_call: TRBD2
clone_size: .
v_call: TRBV19

cdr3_aa: CASSLSGGPYSNQPQHF
cdr3_nt: TGTGCCAGCAGTTTATCGGGGGGCCCTTATAGCAATCAGCCCCAGCATTTT
j_call: TRBJ1-5
d_call: .
clone_size: .
v_call: TRBV27

cdr3_aa: CASLGAASREQFF
cdr3_nt: TGTGCCAGCTTAGGCGCGGCGAGCAGAGAGCAGTTCTTC
j_call: TRBJ2-1
d_call: .
clone_size: .
v_call: TRBV2

cdr3_aa: CSVDQGAGANVLTF
cdr3_nt: TGCAGCGTGGACCAGGGGGCTGGGGCCAACGTCCTGACTTTC
j_call: TRBJ2-6
d_call: TRBD1
clone_size: .
v_call: TRBV29-1

cdr3_aa: CASSLAGASPDTQYF
cdr3_nt: TGTGCCAGCAGCTTAGCGGGGGCCTCTCCAGATACGCAGTATTTT
j_call: TRBJ2-3
d_call: TRBD2
clone_size: .
v_call: TRBV4-2

cdr3_aa: CASSMDYYTDTQYF
cdr3_nt: TGTGCCAGCAGTATGGACTACTACACAGATACGCAGTATTTT
j_call: TRBJ2-3
d_call: .
clone_size: .
v_call: TRBV6-6

cdr3_aa: CASSPLGPTGGTGELFF
cdr3_nt: TGTGCCAGCTCACCCCTAGGACCCACGGGCGGCACCGGGGAGCTGTTTTTT
j_call: TRBJ2-2
d_call: .
clone_size: .
v_call: TRBV18

cdr3_aa: CASSLGTGAAFF
cdr3_nt: TGTGCCAGCAGCTTGGGGACAGGGGCAGCTTTCTTT
j_call: TRBJ1-1
d_call: TRBD1
clone_size: few
v_call: TRBV5-6

cdr3_aa: CASSVVDPGGDTQYF
cdr3_nt: TGTGCCAGCAGCGTAGTAGACCCAGGGGGTGATACGCAGTATTTT
j_call: TRBJ2-3
d_call: TRBD1
clone_size: few
v_call: TRBV9

cdr3_aa: CASSRQSYNEQFF
cdr3_nt: TGTGCCAGCAGTCGACAGTCCTACAATGAGCAGTTCTTC
j_call: TRBJ2-1
d_call: .
clone_size: .
v_call: TRBV6-6

cdr3_aa: CASTQTRGNTEAFF
cdr3_nt: TGTGCCAGCACCCAAACCCGGGGGAACACTGAAGCTTTCTTT
j_call: TRBJ1-1
d_call: .
clone_size: .
v_call: TRBV2

cdr3_aa: CAYRTDTYEQYF
cdr3_nt: TGTGCCTACAGGACAGATACCTACGAGCAGTACTTC
j_call: TRBJ2-7
d_call: .
clone_size: few
v_call: TRBV2

cdr3_aa: CASSPGGYFYGYTF
cdr3_nt: TGTGCCAGCAGCCCCGGGGGGTATTTTTATGGCTACACCTTC
j_call: TRBJ1-2
d_call: .
clone_size: .
v_call: TRBV14

cdr3_aa: CASRPQGAWYGYTF
cdr3_nt: TGTGCCAGCAGGCCGCAGGGGGCCTGGTATGGCTACACCTTC
j_call: TRBJ1-2
d_call: TRBD1
clone_size: .
v_call: TRBV14

cdr3_aa: CATAPRGRAGNTIYF
cdr3_nt: TGTGCCACCGCCCCCCGAGGCAGGGCTGGAAACACCATATATTTT
j_call: TRBJ1-3
d_call: .
clone_size: .
v_call: TRBV11-2

cdr3_aa: CASSLGNGVHEQYF
cdr3_nt: TGTGCCAGCAGCTTGGGAAACGGAGTCCACGAGCAGTACTTC
j_call: TRBJ2-7
d_call: .
clone_size: .
v_call: TRBV7-9

cdr3_aa: CASSSALNTGELFF
cdr3_nt: TGCGCCAGCAGCTCGGCCCTGAACACCGGGGAGCTGTTTTTT
j_call: TRBJ2-2
d_call: .
clone_size: few
v_call: TRBV5-1

cdr3_aa: CASSDSGGRAPIGEFF
cdr3_nt: TGTGCCAGCAGTGACAGCGGGGGGCGGGCACCCATTGGGGAGTTCTTC
j_call: TRBJ2-1
d_call: TRBD2
clone_size: .
v_call: TRBV2

cdr3_aa: CASPGGAGLKNTEAFF
cdr3_nt: TGCGCCAGCCCCGGGGGCGCCGGGCTGAAGAACACTGAAGCTTTCTTT
j_call: TRBJ1-1
d_call: .
clone_size: few
v_call: TRBV23-1

cdr3_aa: CASSPTFRGTEAFF
cdr3_nt: TGTGCCAGCAGCCCTACCTTCCGGGGGACTGAAGCTTTCTTT
j_call: TRBJ1-1
d_call: .
clone_size: medium-sized
v_call: TRBV7-9

cdr3_aa: CASRKAGGPNEQFF
cdr3_nt: TGCGCCAGCAGGAAAGCGGGGGGCCCCAATGAGCAGTTCTTC
j_call: TRBJ2-1
d_call: TRBD2
clone_size: .
v_call: TRBV4-1

cdr3_aa: CASSMEDSYYGYTF
cdr3_nt: TGTGCCAGTAGTATGGAGGACTCATACTATGGCTACACCTTC
j_call: TRBJ1-2
d_call: .
clone_size: .
v_call: TRBV19

cdr3_aa: CASSPRAVGDTQYF
cdr3_nt: TGTGCCAGCAGTCCCCGAGCCGTCGGGGATACGCAGTATTTT
j_call: TRBJ2-3
d_call: .
clone_size: .
v_call: TRBV9

cdr3_aa: CASTTVRTLHLHF
cdr3_nt: TGTGCCAGCACCACGGTCCGGACCCTTCACCTCCACTTT
j_call: TRBJ1-6
d_call: .
clone_size: .
v_call: TRBV2

cdr3_aa: CASSDSDREADGYTF
cdr3_nt: TGTGCCAGCAGCGACTCGGACAGGGAGGCAGATGGCTACACCTTC
j_call: TRBJ1-2
d_call: TRBD1
clone_size: .
v_call: TRBV11-2

cdr3_aa: CASSARTGRSSGNTIYF
cdr3_nt: TGTGCCAGCAGCGCCCGGACAGGGAGGTCCTCCGGAAACACCATATATTTT
j_call: TRBJ1-3
d_call: TRBD1
clone_size: .
v_call: TRBV13

cdr3_aa: CASSTPGTAMGAFF
cdr3_nt: TGTGCCAGCAGCACCCCCGGGACAGCCATGGGAGCTTTCTTT
j_call: TRBJ1-1
d_call: .
clone_size: once
v_call: TRBV21-1

cdr3_aa: CASSLVTGDTGELFF
cdr3_nt: TGCGCCAGCAGCTTGGTGACAGGGGACACCGGGGAGCTGTTTTTT
j_call: TRBJ2-2
d_call: TRBD1
clone_size: .
v_call: TRBV5-1

cdr3_aa: CSVEGPSDTQYF
cdr3_nt: TGCAGCGTTGAAGGACCATCTGATACGCAGTATTTT
j_call: TRBJ2-3
d_call: .
clone_size: .
v_call: TRBV29-1

cdr3_aa: CASSFSQGSYGYTF
cdr3_nt: TGTGCCAGCAGCTTCTCCCAGGGGTCCTATGGCTACACCTTC
j_call: TRBJ1-2
d_call: .
clone_size: .
v_call: TRBV7-9

cdr3_aa: CASSPTLGQGNTEAFF
cdr3_nt: TGTGCCAGCAGCCCTACTCTTGGACAGGGGAACACTGAAGCTTTCTTT
j_call: TRBJ1-1
d_call: TRBD1
clone_size: .
v_call: TRBV7-2

cdr3_aa: CASSVSSGTHNEQFF
cdr3_nt: TGTGCCAGCAGCGTAAGTAGCGGGACACACAATGAGCAGTTCTTC
j_call: TRBJ2-1
d_call: TRBD2
clone_size: few
v_call: TRBV9

cdr3_aa: CASSDRVGETQYF
cdr3_nt: TGTGCCAGTAGTGACAGGGTCGGCGAGACCCAGTACTTC
j_call: TRBJ2-5
d_call: TRBD1
clone_size: .
v_call: TRBV19

cdr3_aa: CASSSRGGNTEAFF
cdr3_nt: TGTGCCAGCAGTTCCCGTGGGGGGAACACTGAAGCTTTCTTT
j_call: TRBJ1-1
d_call: .
clone_size: .
v_call: TRBV27

cdr3_aa: CASSYYSRGRRETQYF
cdr3_nt: TGTGCCAGCAGTTACTATTCCAGGGGGAGGAGAGAGACCCAGTACTTC
j_call: TRBJ2-5
d_call: .
clone_size: .
v_call: TRBV27

cdr3_aa: CASRPWRDSTGELFF
cdr3_nt: TGTGCCAGCCGTCCTTGGAGGGATAGCACCGGGGAGCTGTTTTTT
j_call: TRBJ2-2
d_call: .
clone_size: .
v_call: TRBV7-9

cdr3_aa: CASSLSVAGELFF
cdr3_nt: TGTGCCAGCAGTTTATCAGTGGCCGGGGAGCTGTTTTTT
j_call: TRBJ2-2
d_call: .
clone_size: .
v_call: TRBV28

cdr3_aa: CASSSSGTTWITQYF
cdr3_nt: TGTGCCAGCAGCTCCTCTGGGACCACTTGGATTACGCAGTATTTT
j_call: TRBJ2-3
d_call: .
clone_size: once
v_call: TRBV5-6